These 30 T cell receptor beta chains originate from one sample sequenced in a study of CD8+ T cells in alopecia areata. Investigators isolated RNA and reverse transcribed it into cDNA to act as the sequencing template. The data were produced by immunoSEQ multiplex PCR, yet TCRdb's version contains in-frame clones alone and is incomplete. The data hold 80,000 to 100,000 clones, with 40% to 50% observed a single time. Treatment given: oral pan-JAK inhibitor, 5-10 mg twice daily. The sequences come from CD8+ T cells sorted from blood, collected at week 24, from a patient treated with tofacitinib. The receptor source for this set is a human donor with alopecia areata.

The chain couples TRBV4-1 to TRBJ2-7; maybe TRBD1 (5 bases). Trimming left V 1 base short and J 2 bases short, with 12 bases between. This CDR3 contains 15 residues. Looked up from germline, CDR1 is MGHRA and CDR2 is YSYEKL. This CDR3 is CASSQVGVSPYEQYF. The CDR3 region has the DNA TGCGCCAGCAGCCAAGTAGGGGTGAGCCCCTACGAGCAGTACTTC.

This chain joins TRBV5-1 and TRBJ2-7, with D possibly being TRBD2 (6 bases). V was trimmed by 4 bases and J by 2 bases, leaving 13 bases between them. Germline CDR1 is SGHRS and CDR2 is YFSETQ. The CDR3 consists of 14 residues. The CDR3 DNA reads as TGCGCCAGCAGCCGATCGGGGGAAACCTACGAGCAGTACTTC. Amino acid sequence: CASSRSGETYEQYF.

CDR3 loop: CASSLLTWNYGYTF. CDR3 DNA sequence: TGTGCCAGCAGCTTACTTACCTGGAACTATGGCTACACCTTC. This sequence joins TRBV7-9 and TRBJ1-2; D is ambiguous. The V end was cut by 2 bases, the J end by 2 bases, with 9 bases between. The CDR3 is 14 amino acids. Germline loops: CDR1 SEHNR, CDR2 FQNEAQ (reference sequence). Drawing the rest from reference TRBV7-9 and TRBJ1-2, the complete variable domain is DTGVSQNPRHKITKRGQNVTFRCDPISEHNRLYWYRQTLGQGPEFLTYFQNEAQLEKSRLLSDRFSAERPKGSFSTLEIQRTEQGDSAMYLCASSLLTWNYGYTFGSGTRLTVV.

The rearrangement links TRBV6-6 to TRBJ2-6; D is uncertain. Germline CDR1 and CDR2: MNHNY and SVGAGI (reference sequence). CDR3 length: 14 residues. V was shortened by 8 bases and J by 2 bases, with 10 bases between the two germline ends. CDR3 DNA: TGTGCCAGCCGAGGTGGAGCTGGGGCCAACGTCCTGACTTTC. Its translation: CASRGGAGANVLTF.

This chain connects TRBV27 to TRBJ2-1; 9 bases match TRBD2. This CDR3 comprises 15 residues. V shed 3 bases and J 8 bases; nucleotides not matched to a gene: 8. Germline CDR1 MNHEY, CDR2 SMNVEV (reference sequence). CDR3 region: CASSFEVAGAHEQFF. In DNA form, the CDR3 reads TGTGCCAGCAGTTTTGAGGTAGCGGGAGCGCATGAGCAGTTCTTC.

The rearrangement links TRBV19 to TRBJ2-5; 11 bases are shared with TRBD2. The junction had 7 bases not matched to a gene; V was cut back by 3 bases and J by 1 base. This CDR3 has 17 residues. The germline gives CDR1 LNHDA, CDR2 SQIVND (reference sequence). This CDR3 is CASSMGPSGRPQETQYF. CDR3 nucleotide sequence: TGTGCCAGTAGTATGGGTCCTAGCGGGAGGCCCCAAGAGACCCAGTACTTC. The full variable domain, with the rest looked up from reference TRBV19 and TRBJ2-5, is DGGITQSPKYLFRKEGQNVTLSCEQNLNHDAMYWYRQDPGQGLRLIYYSQIVNDFQKGDIAEGYSVSREKKESFPLTVTSAQKNPTAFYLCASSMGPSGRPQETQYFGPGTRLLVL.

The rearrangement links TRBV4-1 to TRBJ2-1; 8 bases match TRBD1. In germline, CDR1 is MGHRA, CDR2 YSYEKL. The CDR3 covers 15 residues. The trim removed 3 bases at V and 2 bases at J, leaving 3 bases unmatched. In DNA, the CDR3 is TGCGCCAGCAGCCAGGAGACAGGGGCCTACAATGAGCAGTTCTTC. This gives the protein CASSQETGAYNEQFF.

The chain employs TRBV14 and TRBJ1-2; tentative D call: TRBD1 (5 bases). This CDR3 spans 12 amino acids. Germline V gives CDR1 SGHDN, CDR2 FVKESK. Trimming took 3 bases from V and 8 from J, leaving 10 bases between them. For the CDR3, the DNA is TGTGCCAGCAGCCAGGGAGGGGAGGGCTACACCTTC. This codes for CASSQGGEGYTF.

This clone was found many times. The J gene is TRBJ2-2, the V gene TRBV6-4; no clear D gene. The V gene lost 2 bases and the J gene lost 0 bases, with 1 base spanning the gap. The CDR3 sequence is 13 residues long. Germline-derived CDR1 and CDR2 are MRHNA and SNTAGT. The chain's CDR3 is CASSDANTGELFF. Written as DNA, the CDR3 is TGTGCCAGCAGTGACGCGAACACCGGGGAGCTGTTTTTT.

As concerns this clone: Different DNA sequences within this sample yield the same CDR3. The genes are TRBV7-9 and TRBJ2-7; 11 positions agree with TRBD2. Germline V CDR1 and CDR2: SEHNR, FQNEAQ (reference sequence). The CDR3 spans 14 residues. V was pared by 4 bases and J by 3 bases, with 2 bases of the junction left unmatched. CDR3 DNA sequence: TGTGCCAGCAGCTCCGGGACTAGCGGCTACGAGCAGTACTTC. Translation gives CASSSGTSGYEQYF. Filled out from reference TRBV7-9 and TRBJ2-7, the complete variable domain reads DTGVSQNPRHKITKRGQNVTFRCDPISEHNRLYWYRQTLGQGPEFLTYFQNEAQLEKSRLLSDRFSAERPKGSFSTLEIQRTEQGDSAMYLCASSSGTSGYEQYFGPGTRLTVT.

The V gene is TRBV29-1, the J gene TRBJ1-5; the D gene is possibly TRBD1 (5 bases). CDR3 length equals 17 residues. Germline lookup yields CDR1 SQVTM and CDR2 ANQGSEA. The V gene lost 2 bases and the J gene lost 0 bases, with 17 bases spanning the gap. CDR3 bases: TGCAGCGTTGAATGGGACCCCGGACGGGGTAGCAATCAGCCCCAGCATTTT. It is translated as CSVEWDPGRGSNQPQHF.

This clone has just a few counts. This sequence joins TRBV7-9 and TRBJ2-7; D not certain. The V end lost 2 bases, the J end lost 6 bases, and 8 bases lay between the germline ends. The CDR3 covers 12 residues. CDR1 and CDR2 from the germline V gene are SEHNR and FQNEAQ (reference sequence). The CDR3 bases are TGTGCCAGCAGCTTATCTGATGGCGAGCAGTACTTC. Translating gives CASSLSDGEQYF. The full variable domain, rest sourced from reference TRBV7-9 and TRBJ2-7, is DTGVSQNPRHKITKRGQNVTFRCDPISEHNRLYWYRQTLGQGPEFLTYFQNEAQLEKSRLLSDRFSAERPKGSFSTLEIQRTEQGDSAMYLCASSLSDGEQYFGPGTRLTVT.

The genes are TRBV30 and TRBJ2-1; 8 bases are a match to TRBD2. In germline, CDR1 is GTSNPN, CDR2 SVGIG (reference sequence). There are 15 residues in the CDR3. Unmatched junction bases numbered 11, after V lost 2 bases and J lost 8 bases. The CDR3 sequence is CAWSPKGLVGDEQFF. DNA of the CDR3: TGTGCCTGGAGTCCAAAGGGACTAGTTGGCGATGAGCAGTTCTTC.

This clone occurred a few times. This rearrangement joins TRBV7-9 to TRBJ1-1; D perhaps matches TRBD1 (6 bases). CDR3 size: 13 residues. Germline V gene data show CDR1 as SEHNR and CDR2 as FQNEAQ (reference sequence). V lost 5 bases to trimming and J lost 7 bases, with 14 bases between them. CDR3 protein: CASSPPGGSEAFF. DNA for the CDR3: TGTGCCAGCAGCCCTCCCGGGGGCAGTGAAGCTTTCTTT.

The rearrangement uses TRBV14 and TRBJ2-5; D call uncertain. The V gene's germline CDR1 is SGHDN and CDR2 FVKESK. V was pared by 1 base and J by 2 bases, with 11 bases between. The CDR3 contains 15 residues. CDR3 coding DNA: TGTGCCAGCAGCCAAGGTGCTTATAGACAAGAGACCCAGTACTTC. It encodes CASSQGAYRQETQYF.

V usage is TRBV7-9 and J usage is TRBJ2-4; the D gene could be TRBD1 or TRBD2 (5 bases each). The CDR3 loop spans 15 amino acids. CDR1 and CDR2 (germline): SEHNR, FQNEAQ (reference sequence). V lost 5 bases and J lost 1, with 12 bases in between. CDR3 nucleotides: TGTGCCAGCAGCCCGACCAGGGACGCCAAAAACATTCAGTACTTC. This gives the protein CASSPTRDAKNIQYF.

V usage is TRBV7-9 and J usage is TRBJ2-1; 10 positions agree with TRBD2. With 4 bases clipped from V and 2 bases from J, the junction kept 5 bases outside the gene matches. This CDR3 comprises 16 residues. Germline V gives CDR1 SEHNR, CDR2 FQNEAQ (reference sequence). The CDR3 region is CASSSPAGGPYNEQFF. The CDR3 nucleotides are TGTGCCAGCAGCTCTCCAGCGGGAGGGCCCTACAATGAGCAGTTCTTC.

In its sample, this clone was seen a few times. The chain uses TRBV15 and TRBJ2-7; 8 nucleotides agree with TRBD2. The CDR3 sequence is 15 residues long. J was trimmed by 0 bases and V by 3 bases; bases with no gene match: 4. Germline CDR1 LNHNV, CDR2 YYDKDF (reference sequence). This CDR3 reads CATSSLAGPSYEQYF. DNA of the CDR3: TGTGCCACCAGCAGTCTAGCGGGCCCCTCCTACGAGCAGTACTTC. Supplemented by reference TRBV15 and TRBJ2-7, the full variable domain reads DAMVIQNPRYQVTQFGKPVTLSCSQTLNHNVMYWYQQKSSQAPKLLFHYYDKDFNNEADTPDNFQSRRPNTSFCFLDIRSPGLGDTAMYLCATSSLAGPSYEQYFGPGTRLTVT.

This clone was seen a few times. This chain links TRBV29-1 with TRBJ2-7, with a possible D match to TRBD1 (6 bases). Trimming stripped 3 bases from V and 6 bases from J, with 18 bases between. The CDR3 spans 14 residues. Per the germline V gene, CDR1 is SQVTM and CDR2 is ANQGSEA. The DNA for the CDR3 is TGCAGCGTTGAGCTCGGGCAGGGGATACGCGAGCAGTACTTC. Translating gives CSVELGQGIREQYF.

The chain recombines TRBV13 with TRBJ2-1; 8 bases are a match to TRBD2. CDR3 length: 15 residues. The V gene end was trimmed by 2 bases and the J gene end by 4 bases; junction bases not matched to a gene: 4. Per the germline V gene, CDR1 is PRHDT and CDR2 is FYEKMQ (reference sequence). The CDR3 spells CASSLWTSKYNEQFF. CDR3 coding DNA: TGTGCCAGCAGCTTATGGACTAGCAAATACAATGAGCAGTTCTTC. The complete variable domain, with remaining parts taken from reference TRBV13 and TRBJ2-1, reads AAGVIQSPRHLIKEKRETATLKCYPIPRHDTVYWYQQGPGQDPQFLISFYEKMQSDKGSIPDRFSAQQFSDYHSELNMSSLELGDSALYFCASSLWTSKYNEQFFGPGTRLTVL.

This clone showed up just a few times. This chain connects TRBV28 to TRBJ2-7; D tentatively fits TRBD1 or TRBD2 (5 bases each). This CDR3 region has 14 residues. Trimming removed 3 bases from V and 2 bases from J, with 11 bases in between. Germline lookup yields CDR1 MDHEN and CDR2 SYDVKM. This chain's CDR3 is CASSFLRGPYEQYF. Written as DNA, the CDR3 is TGTGCCAGCAGTTTTCTTCGGGGCCCCTACGAGCAGTACTTC.

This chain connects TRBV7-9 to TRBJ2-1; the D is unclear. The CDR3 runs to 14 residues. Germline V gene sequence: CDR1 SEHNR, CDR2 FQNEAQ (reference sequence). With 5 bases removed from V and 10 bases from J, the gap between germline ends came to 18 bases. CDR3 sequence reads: CASSIPTNAEEQFF. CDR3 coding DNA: TGTGCCAGCAGCATACCAACCAACGCGGAGGAGCAGTTCTTC.

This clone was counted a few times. The CDR3 loop is CASISFRLSGANVLTF. In DNA form, the CDR3 reads TGTGCCAGCATCTCGTTCCGGCTCTCTGGGGCCAACGTCCTGACTTTC. J is TRBJ2-6 and V is TRBV2; D unresolved. Germline V gene lookup returns CDR1 SNHLY and CDR2 FYNNEI. The CDR3 runs to 16 residues. V gave up 7 bases and J gave up 0 bases, with 13 bases separating them.

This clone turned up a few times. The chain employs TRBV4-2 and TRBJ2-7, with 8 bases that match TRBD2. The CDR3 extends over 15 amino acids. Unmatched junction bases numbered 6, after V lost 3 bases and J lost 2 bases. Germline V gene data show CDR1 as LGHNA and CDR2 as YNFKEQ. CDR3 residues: CASSQLAGRAYEQYF. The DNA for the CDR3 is TGTGCCAGCAGCCAGCTAGCGGGCCGAGCCTACGAGCAGTACTTC.

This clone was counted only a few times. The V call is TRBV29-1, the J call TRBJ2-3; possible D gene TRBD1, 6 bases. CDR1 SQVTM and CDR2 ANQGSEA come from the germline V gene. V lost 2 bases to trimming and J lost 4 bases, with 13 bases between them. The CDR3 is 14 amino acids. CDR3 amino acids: CSVERRGWSDTQYF. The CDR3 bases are TGCAGCGTTGAACGAAGGGGGTGGTCAGATACGCAGTATTTT.

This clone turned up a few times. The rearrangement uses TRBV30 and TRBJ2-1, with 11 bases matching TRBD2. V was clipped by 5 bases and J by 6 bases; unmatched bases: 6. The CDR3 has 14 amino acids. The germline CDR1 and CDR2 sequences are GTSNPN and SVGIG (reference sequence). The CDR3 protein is CAWGGGLAGNEQFF. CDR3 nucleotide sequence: TGTGCCTGGGGGGGCGGACTAGCGGGCAATGAGCAGTTCTTC.

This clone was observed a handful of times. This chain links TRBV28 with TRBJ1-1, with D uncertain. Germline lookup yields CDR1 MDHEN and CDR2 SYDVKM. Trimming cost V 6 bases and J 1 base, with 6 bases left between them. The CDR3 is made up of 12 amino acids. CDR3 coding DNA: TGTGCCAGCAGCCACGGGAACACTGAAGCTTTCTTT. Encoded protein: CASSHGNTEAFF.

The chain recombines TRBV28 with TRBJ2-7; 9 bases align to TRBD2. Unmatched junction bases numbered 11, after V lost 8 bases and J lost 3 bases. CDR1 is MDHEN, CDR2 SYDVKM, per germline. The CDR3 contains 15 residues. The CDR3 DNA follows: TGTGCCAGCCTAAAGCACCCAGCGGGAGGCTACGAGCAGTACTTC. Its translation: CASLKHPAGGYEQYF.

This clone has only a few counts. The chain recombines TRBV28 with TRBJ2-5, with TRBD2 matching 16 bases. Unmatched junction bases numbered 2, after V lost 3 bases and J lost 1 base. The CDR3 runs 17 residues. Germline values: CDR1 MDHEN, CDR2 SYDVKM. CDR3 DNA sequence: TGTGCCAGCAGTTTGGGACTAGCGGGAGGGCGCCAAGAGACCCAGTACTTC. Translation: CASSLGLAGGRQETQYF.

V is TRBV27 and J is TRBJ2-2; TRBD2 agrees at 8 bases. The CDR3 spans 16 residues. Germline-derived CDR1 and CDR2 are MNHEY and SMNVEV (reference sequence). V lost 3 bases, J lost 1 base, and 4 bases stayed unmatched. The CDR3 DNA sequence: TGTGCCAGCAGTTTCGTGGCGGGAGGGAACACCGGGGAGCTGTTTTTT. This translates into CASSFVAGGNTGELFF.